A selection of T cell receptor beta chains follows, all from one sample in a study of T cell repertoires in cytomegalovirus infection. TCRdb re-called the reads through MiXCR, storing one row per CDR3 protein. This table has roughly 120,000 distinct CDR3 sequences, 29% appearing once. What these receptors recognize is not known. Sample: CD8+ T cells from cultured PBMCs, taken from culture after CMV antigen stimulation. The receptors were gathered from a human donor in good health (CMV status not recorded). Some clones in this sample may be carry-over from other donors' samples. Each CDR3 is given with its conserved first and last residue. The D gene is left open where the match is weak. Clone size is given for some rows only: seen once, a few or many times, or a class if the clone is expanded.

clone size	V gene	J gene	D gene	CDR3 protein	CDR3 DNA
many	TRBV12-3/TRBV12-4	TRBJ1-4	-	CASSLWLGAEGEKLFF	TGTGCCAGCAGCCTCTGGTTGGGAGCCGAGGGTGAAAAACTGTTTTTT
-	TRBV7-6	TRBJ2-7	TRBD1	CASSLKGAGGYEQYF	TGTGCCAGCAGCTTAAAAGGGGCAGGGGGCTACGAGCAGTACTTC
-	TRBV6-6	TRBJ1-1	-	CASFFVTEAFF	TGTGCCAGCTTTTTTGTGACTGAAGCTTTCTTT
-	TRBV7-2	TRBJ1-5	TRBD1	CASSPGGTGARQPQHF	TGTGCCAGCAGCCCAGGAGGGACAGGTGCTCGTCAGCCCCAGCATTTT
many	TRBV6-2/TRBV6-3	TRBJ2-7	-	CASSYSTASSYEQYF	TGTGCCAGCAGTTACTCGACGGCTAGCTCCTACGAGCAGTACTTC
-	TRBV6-1	TRBJ2-7	TRBD2	CASTRLAGNYEQYF	TGTGCCAGCACCCGACTAGCGGGGAACTACGAGCAGTACTTC
-	TRBV4-1	TRBJ2-7	TRBD2	CASSRQAGGALNEQYF	TGCGCCAGCAGTCGCCAAGCGGGGGGGGCCTTGAACGAGCAGTACTTC
-	TRBV29-1	TRBJ1-5	TRBD1	CSVLDRVDQPQHF	TGCAGCGTTTTGGACAGGGTTGACCAGCCCCAGCATTTT
-	TRBV12-3/TRBV12-4	TRBJ2-2	-	CASAGQSPGNTGELFF	TGTGCCAGTGCCGGACAGTCCCCAGGGAACACCGGGGAGCTGTTTTTT
once	TRBV7-3	TRBJ1-6	-	CASSLDYGSSPLHF	TGTGCCAGCAGCTTAGATTACGGCTCGTCACCCCTCCACTTT
-	TRBV7-9	TRBJ2-7	-	CASSLPSLSYEQYF	TGTGCCAGCAGCTTACCATCCCTCTCCTACGAGCAGTACTTC
-	TRBV19	TRBJ2-2	-	CASSITAPGTGELFF	TGTGCCAGTAGTATAACGGCCCCTGGAACCGGGGAGCTGTTTTTT
-	TRBV20-1	TRBJ2-7	-	CSGVEGSYEQYF	TGCAGTGGGGTCGAAGGCTCCTACGAGCAGTACTTC
few	TRBV12-3/TRBV12-4	TRBJ1-6	-	CASSLALFSPLHF	TGTGCCAGCAGTTTAGCGCTATTTTCACCCCTCCACTTT
few	TRBV7-8	TRBJ2-3	-	CASSVGVGGSGLGDTQYF	TGTGCCAGCAGCGTAGGGGTTGGGGGGTCAGGCCTTGGAGATACGCAGTATTTT
few	TRBV19	TRBJ1-5	-	CASSIGGGPHQAQHF	TGTGCCAGTAGTATTGGTGGGGGCCCCCATCAAGCCCAGCATTTT
-	TRBV27	TRBJ1-2	-	CASSFSENYGYTF	TGTGCCAGCAGTTTCTCCGAGAACTATGGCTACACCTTC
many	TRBV19	TRBJ1-5	-	CASSIDLLGNQPQHF	TGTGCCAGTAGTATAGATTTATTGGGGAATCAGCCCCAGCATTTT
-	TRBV27	TRBJ2-7	-	CASSPRRETNNEQYF	TGTGCCAGCTCCCCCCGGAGGGAGACCAACAACGAGCAGTACTTC
few	TRBV19	TRBJ1-2	-	CASSIDLGNNYGYTF	TGTGCCAGTAGTATAGACCTAGGAAATAACTATGGCTACACCTTC
-	TRBV19	TRBJ1-1	TRBD1	CASSIGGQGAAEAFF	TGTGCCAGTAGTATAGGAGGACAGGGGGCAGCTGAAGCTTTCTTT
-	TRBV6-1	TRBJ1-2	-	CASGPGVYYGYTF	TGTGCCAGCGGGCCAGGGGTTTACTATGGCTACACCTTC
few	TRBV28	TRBJ2-2	TRBD2	CASSFGARGFGELFF	TGTGCCAGCAGTTTCGGTGCGCGGGGGTTCGGGGAGCTGTTTTTT
few	TRBV6-2/TRBV6-3	TRBJ2-1	-	CASSYSGSPYNEQFF	TGTGCCAGCAGTTACTCAGGGTCGCCCTACAATGAGCAGTTCTTC
-	TRBV7-8	TRBJ2-5	TRBD1	CVSSLEGAETQYF	TGTGTCAGCAGCTTAGAGGGGGCGGAGACCCAGTACTTC
-	TRBV6-5	TRBJ2-1	TRBD1	CASSLGRGLNNEQFF	TGTGCCAGCAGTTTGGGCAGGGGGCTTAACAATGAGCAGTTCTTC
once	TRBV25-1	TRBJ2-2	TRBD1	CASSPLDRSNTGELFF	TGTGCCAGCAGCCCGTTGGACAGGTCAAACACCGGGGAGCTGTTTTTT
-	TRBV2	TRBJ2-1	-	CASSESGAGTAGEQFF	TGTGCCAGCAGTGAGTCGGGGGCAGGGACGGCGGGTGAGCAGTTCTTC
few	TRBV12-3/TRBV12-4	TRBJ2-1	TRBD2	CASSLGGGKYNEQFF	TGTGCCAGCAGTTTAGGCGGGGGGAAATACAATGAGCAGTTCTTC
many	TRBV27	TRBJ1-2	-	CASSPTNYNYGYTF	TGTGCCAGCAGTCCCACAAACTATAACTATGGCTACACCTTC
many	TRBV7-2	TRBJ2-1	TRBD2	CASSFPLAGNEQFF	TGTGCCAGCAGCTTCCCTCTAGCGGGAAATGAGCAGTTCTTC
many	TRBV7-2	TRBJ1-2	-	CASPRGTAADGYTF	TGTGCCAGCCCTCGAGGCACAGCGGCGGATGGCTACACCTTC
few	TRBV2	TRBJ1-1	-	CASRAGQLNTEAFF	TGTGCCAGCAGGGCGGGACAATTAAACACTGAAGCTTTCTTT
few	TRBV7-9	TRBJ2-5	-	CASSLVPGPQETQYF	TGTGCCAGCAGCTTAGTTCCAGGCCCCCAAGAGACCCAGTACTTC
few	TRBV27	TRBJ1-6	TRBD1	CASRLDRGRGSPLHF	TGTGCCAGCAGGCTCGACAGGGGGCGCGGGTCACCCCTCCACTTT
-	TRBV6-1	TRBJ2-1	TRBD1	CASSESPGQGRREQFF	TGTGCCAGCAGTGAAAGTCCGGGACAGGGGAGGAGGGAGCAGTTCTTC
-	TRBV27	TRBJ2-7	TRBD1	CASSLTGGRNEQYF	TGTGCCAGCAGTTTGACAGGGGGACGCAACGAGCAGTACTTC
-	TRBV7-9	TRBJ2-7	-	CASSSMGSYEQYF	TGTGCCAGCAGCTCGATGGGATCCTACGAGCAGTACTTC
many	TRBV7-9	TRBJ1-4	-	CASSPYSGVKLFF	TGTGCCAGCAGCCCGTACTCCGGGGTCAAACTGTTTTTT
-	TRBV12-3/TRBV12-4	TRBJ1-3	-	CASSFYLDTIYF	TGTGCCAGCAGTTTCTACCTGGACACCATATATTTT
many	TRBV6-5	TRBJ2-7	TRBD1	CASSYRRGQGAQEQYF	TGTGCCAGCAGTTACCGCCGAGGACAGGGGGCGCAGGAGCAGTACTTC
-	TRBV5-4	TRBJ2-7	TRBD1	CASSLLPDRSSYEQYF	TGTGCCAGCAGCCTTCTCCCGGACAGGAGTTCCTACGAGCAGTACTTC